These T cell receptor beta chains were read from a single sample in a study of control samples from healthy donors and cancer patients. Sequencing used immunoSEQ multiplex PCR; TCRdb keeps in-frame clones, though not all of them. Among 90,000 to 100,000 clones listed, 70% to 85% were seen once. The material sequenced was PBMCs. The source of these receptors is a man aged 65-85 years with lung cancer. The CDR3 runs from the conserved cysteine through the conserved F or W. The order of the fields is clone size, V gene, J gene, D gene, CDR3 protein, CDR3 DNA. A D gene is named only where the DNA matches it firmly. Clone size appears in some rows only: once, few, many, or a class for an expanded clone.

.	TRBV7-3	TRBJ2-3	.	CASSPTGGTDTQYF	TGTGCCAGCAGCCCCACGGGGGGCACAGATACGCAGTATTTT
.	TRBV27	TRBJ1-5	.	CASRQPYSNQPQHF	TGTGCCAGCAGACAACCTTACAGCAATCAGCCCCAGCATTTT
.	TRBV6-5	TRBJ2-7	TRBD2	CASSYRAGRDEQYF	TGTGCCAGCAGTTACAGGGCAGGGAGGGACGAGCAGTACTTC
.	TRBV27	TRBJ1-2	TRBD1	CASSRDSRDYGYTF	TGTGCCAGCAGCAGGGACAGCCGTGACTATGGCTACACCTTC
.	TRBV4-1	TRBJ1-5	.	CASSQDPAATSNQPQHF	TGCGCCAGCAGCCAAGATCCTGCAGCGACGAGCAATCAGCCCCAGCATTTT
.	TRBV5-5	TRBJ1-1	TRBD1	CASSTSGGLNTEAFF	TGTGCCAGCAGCACCTCAGGGGGCCTGAACACTGAAGCTTTCTTT
once	TRBV2	TRBJ1-1	.	CASTPLSNTEAFF	TGTGCCAGTACGCCTTTGAGTAACACTGAAGCTTTCTTT
.	TRBV7-3	TRBJ2-7	.	CASSSGPAGEQYF	TGTGCCAGCAGCTCCGGGCCGGCGGGGGAGCAGTACTTC
.	TRBV4-1	TRBJ2-7	.	CASSPQTSLEQYF	TGCGCCAGCAGCCCTCAGACTTCCTTGGAGCAGTACTTC
few	TRBV20-1	TRBJ1-1	TRBD1	CSASGGQGNTEAFF	TGCAGTGCTAGTGGGGGACAGGGAAACACTGAAGCTTTCTTT
once	TRBV18	TRBJ2-5	TRBD1	CASSLGQGETQYF	TGTGCCAGCTCACTGGGACAGGGCGAGACCCAGTACTTC
.	TRBV9	TRBJ1-1	TRBD1	CASSPGTEMNTEAFF	TGTGCCAGCAGCCCCGGGACAGAAATGAACACTGAAGCTTTCTTT
.	TRBV2	TRBJ2-1	.	CASSEGRGEQFF	TGTGCCAGCAGTGAAGGGAGGGGGGAGCAGTTCTTC
.	TRBV27	TRBJ1-5	.	CASSPHLQGGQPQHF	TGTGCCAGCAGTCCCCACCTCCAGGGAGGTCAGCCCCAGCATTTT
.	TRBV19	TRBJ2-7	TRBD1	CASSTGQGVPYEQYF	TGTGCCAGTAGTACTGGACAGGGGGTCCCCTACGAGCAGTACTTC
.	TRBV25-1	TRBJ2-2	.	CASSEYPGDTGELFF	TGTGCCAGCAGTGAATATCCAGGGGACACCGGGGAGCTGTTTTTT
.	TRBV30	TRBJ1-2	.	CAWSVPGGANYGYTF	TGTGCCTGGAGTGTTCCCGGGGGCGCAAACTATGGCTACACCTTC